Below, one T cell receptor beta chain is given with its context. Its antigen is as yet unknown. This sample is drawn from a study of Ad26.COV2.S vaccination and SARS-CoV-2 variants. Using immunoSEQ multiplex PCR, the repertoire was profiled, and TCRdb retains in-frame clones only, with some absent. The sample has about 390,000 clones, 92% seen once; the top ten hold about 1.7%. General study findings and limits: Analyses that measured TCR breadth and depth may have underestimated total T cell responses.

The treatment here: 19 received Ad26.COV2.S at low or high dose, single or two shots; 5 received placebo; per-sample allocation not given. Sampling occurred on day 63 after the first vaccine or placebo injection. Sequences were derived from peripheral blood, sampled in a trial of Ad26.COV2.S vaccine versus placebo. The receptor was isolated from a person aged 18-60 years who received the Ad26.COV2.S COVID-19 vaccine or a placebo.

The CDR3 coding sequence is TGTGCCAGCAGGGCGGACAGACGCTCCTACGAGCAGTACTTC. Protein product: CASRADRRSYEQYF. V is TRBV27 and J is TRBJ2-7, with TRBD1 as a possible D gene (6 bases). The germline V and J ends were trimmed by 6 bases and 0 bases, with 12 bases remaining between them. Germline V gives CDR1 MNHEY, CDR2 SMNVEV (reference sequence). The CDR3 is 14 residues long.